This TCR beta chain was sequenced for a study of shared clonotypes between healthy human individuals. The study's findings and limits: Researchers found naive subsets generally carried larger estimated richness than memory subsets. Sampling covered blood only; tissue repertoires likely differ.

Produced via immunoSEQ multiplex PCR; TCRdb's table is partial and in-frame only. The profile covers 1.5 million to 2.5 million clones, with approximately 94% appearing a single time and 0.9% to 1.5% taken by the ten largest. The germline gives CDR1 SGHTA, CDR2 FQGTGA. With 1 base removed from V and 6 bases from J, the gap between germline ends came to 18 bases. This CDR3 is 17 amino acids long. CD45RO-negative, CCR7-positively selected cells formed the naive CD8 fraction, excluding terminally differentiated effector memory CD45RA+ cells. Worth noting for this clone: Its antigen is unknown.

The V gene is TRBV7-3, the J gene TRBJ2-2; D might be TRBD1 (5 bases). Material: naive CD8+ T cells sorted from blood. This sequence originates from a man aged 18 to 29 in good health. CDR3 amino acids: CASSLRIGGARPGELFF. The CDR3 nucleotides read TGTGCCAGCAGCTTAAGAATTGGTGGGGCTCGTCCCGGGGAGCTGTTTTTT.